This TCR beta chain was sequenced for a study of blood T cell repertoires in COVID-19 (dated by TCRdb to 2018 to 2021). Regarding the research as a whole: The collaborator samples originated in the United States, Italy and Spain and spanned the acute and convalescent phases of COVID-19. The dataset comprised deeply sampled blood TCRbeta repertoires from subjects exposed to, actively infected with, or recovered from COVID-19. The sample metadata nearly always contained a de-identified subject ID, COVID-19 status, age in years and sex. Where available, HLA class I and class II types were obtained from metadata supplied by the sample provider rather than from assay-based typing. The material from the prospective study consisted of cDNA or gDNA derived from T cells, B-cell-depleted T cells, or PBMCs. Samples came from the ongoing ImmuneRACE study (first 160 participants) plus 1,254 subjects from 6 global collaborators. The repertoires were released in a freely available public database intended as a resource for research on the immune response to SARS-CoV-2. Overall study outcomes, separate from this receptor: Clinical and demographic metadata were provided uncurated, with the amount varying by source and participant.

For this clone: Its antigen is still unknown. No much larger clone exists at a distance of one base, and base qualities are not known. Additional DNA sequences in this sample encode the identical CDR3.

TCRbeta CDR3 regions were amplified from genomic DNA by means of the immunoSEQ Assay, a bias-controlled multiplex PCR. Concerning the study's data processing: Nucleated cell counts per sample were estimated from amplification of reference gene primers within the assay. To quantify the absolute abundance of each unique TCRbeta CDR3 rearrangement, sequence reads were collapsed and filtered. For each sample, productive Simpson clonality was calculated as the square root of Simpson's diversity index over productive rearrangements. TCRdb obtained this table from immuneACCESS and retained in-frame rearrangements with V and J assigned. These tables miss some clones; where compared with another copy, unresolved V genes account for less than half of the shortfall, and the remainder is unexplained. The DNA gave D and trimming, while V, J and clone size come from that table. This sample is represented by over 250,000 clones; approximately 92% of them were singletons. Roughly 1.1% of the sample comes from the top ten.

The CDR3 starts with the cysteine, ends with the phenylalanine, and has 15 residues. Of all the DNA, just the CDR3 is kept, 45 bases in frame from base 1. Sequences SGDLS (CDR1) and YYNGEE (CDR2) are obtained from the germline V gene. V sheds 0 bases and J sheds 0 bases, leaving 10 bases between their ends. Enrolling through a virtual design, the prospective study's participants ranged in age from about 18 to 100 years and lived across roughly 24 United States geographic areas. In the prospective study, cohorts were assigned on the basis of participant-reported clinical history obtained from a screening survey and a study questionnaire. ImmuneRACE Cohort 3 recovered participants were defined by two consecutive negative NP/OP PCR tests, healthcare professional clearance, or symptom resolution. In the prospective study, mobile phlebotomists collected whole blood, serum and a nasopharyngeal or oropharyngeal swab from each participant. Prospective study participants could optionally give additional blood draws and questionnaires over an approximately 2-month period. Before DNA extraction, blood samples from the prospective study were shipped at room temperature or frozen.

Sequencing was carried out using PBMCs or T cells enriched from blood (not recorded which). This sequence uses TRBV9 and TRBJ2-7; no D segment can be confidently identified. The sequence derives from a woman in her thirties who had recovered from COVID-19. The CDR3 protein is CASSVGAVSSYEQYF. The bases are TGTGCCAGCAGCGTAGGGGCAGTTAGCTCCTACGAGCAGTACTTC.